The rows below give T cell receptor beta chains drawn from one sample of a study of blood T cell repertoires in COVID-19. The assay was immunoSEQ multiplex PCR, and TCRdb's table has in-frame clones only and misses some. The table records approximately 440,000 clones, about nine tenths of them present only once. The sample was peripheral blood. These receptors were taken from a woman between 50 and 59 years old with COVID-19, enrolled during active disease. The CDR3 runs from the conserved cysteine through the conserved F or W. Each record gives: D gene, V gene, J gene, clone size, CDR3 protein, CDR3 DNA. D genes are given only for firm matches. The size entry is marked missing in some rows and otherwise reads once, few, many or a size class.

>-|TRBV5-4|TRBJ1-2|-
CASSASGDRANYGYTF
TGTGCCAGCAGCGCGAGCGGGGACCGCGCTAACTATGGCTACACCTTC
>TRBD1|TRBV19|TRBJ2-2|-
CASRGTGKYTGELFF
TGTGCCAGTAGGGGGACAGGGAAATACACCGGGGAGCTGTTTTTT
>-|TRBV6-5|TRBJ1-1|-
CASSPGVNTEAFF
TGTGCCAGCAGTCCCGGTGTGAACACTGAAGCTTTCTTT
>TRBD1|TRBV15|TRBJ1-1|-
CATSRGGTGDSNTEAFF
TGTGCCACCAGCAGAGGCGGGACAGGGGACTCGAACACTGAAGCTTTCTTT
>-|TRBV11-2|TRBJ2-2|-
CASSFIGSGELFF
TGTGCCAGCAGCTTTATCGGTTCCGGGGAGCTGTTTTTT
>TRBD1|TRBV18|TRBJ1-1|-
CASSPGQGRDTEAFF
TGTGCCAGCTCACCGGGACAGGGGCGGGACACTGAAGCTTTCTTT
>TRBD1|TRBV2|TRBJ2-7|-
CASSVQGEYEQYF
TGTGCCAGCAGTGTACAGGGGGAGTACGAGCAGTACTTC
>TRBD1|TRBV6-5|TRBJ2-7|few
CASKGQSYEQYF
TGTGCCAGCAAGGGACAGAGCTACGAGCAGTACTTC
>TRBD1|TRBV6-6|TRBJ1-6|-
CASSYPPGGRGSPLHF
TGTGCCAGCAGTTACCCGCCAGGGGGCCGGGGATCACCCCTCCACTTT
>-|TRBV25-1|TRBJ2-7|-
CASSEHYEQYF
TGTGCCAGCAGTGAACATTACGAGCAGTACTTC
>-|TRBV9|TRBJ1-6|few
CASSVAGNSPLHF
TGTGCCAGCAGCGTAGCTGGCAATTCACCCCTCCACTTT
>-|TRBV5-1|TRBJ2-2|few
CASSMGGDTGELFF
TGCGCCAGCAGTATGGGGGGAGACACCGGGGAGCTGTTTTTT
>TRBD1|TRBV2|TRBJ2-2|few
CASSDWTGGSTGELFF
TGTGCCAGCAGTGATTGGACAGGGGGGTCCACCGGGGAGCTGTTTTTT
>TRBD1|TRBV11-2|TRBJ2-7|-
CASSFSAARGYEQYF
TGTGCCAGCAGCTTTTCGGCAGCCAGGGGGTACGAGCAGTACTTC
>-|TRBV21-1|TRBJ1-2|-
CASSGIGGYGYTF
TGTGCCAGCAGCGGTATCGGGGGCTATGGCTACACCTTC